The rows below give T cell receptor beta chains drawn from one sample of a study of control samples from healthy donors and cancer patients. The data were produced by immunoSEQ multiplex PCR, yet TCRdb's version contains in-frame clones alone and is incomplete. The data contain about 150,000 clones, approximately 88% of them singletons. The sequencing input was blood. These receptor sequences come from a young man in good health. CDR3s leave out the opening cysteine and the closing phenylalanine or tryptophan. The D gene is left open where the match is weak.

d_gene: TRBD2
v_gene: TRBV27
CDR3aa: ASSPGGPPYEQY

d_gene: .
v_gene: TRBV6-5
CDR3aa: ASSYLRGFAYT

d_gene: TRBD2
v_gene: TRBV5-4
CDR3aa: ASSSVAGGLNTGELF

d_gene: .
v_gene: TRBV19
CDR3aa: ASSRRGGEKLF

d_gene: TRBD1
v_gene: TRBV5-1
CDR3aa: ASSPGTGFGYEQY

d_gene: TRBD1
v_gene: TRBV5-4
CDR3aa: ASSLRARTGGETQY

d_gene: .
v_gene: TRBV5-1
CDR3aa: ASSLAGGAGQPQH

d_gene: .
v_gene: TRBV29-1
CDR3aa: SVAIGTRHLTLMNTEAF

d_gene: TRBD1
v_gene: TRBV5-6
CDR3aa: ASRNIRDRTPYSNQPQH

d_gene: .
v_gene: TRBV5-1
CDR3aa: ASSRDGRGYT

d_gene: .
v_gene: TRBV12-3/TRBV12-4
CDR3aa: ASSLGGEQY

d_gene: .
v_gene: TRBV6-5
CDR3aa: ASILGFYTEAF

d_gene: .
v_gene: TRBV5-1
CDR3aa: ASSKLMTDPEAF

d_gene: .
v_gene: TRBV6-5
CDR3aa: ASSFGLGSEQY

d_gene: TRBD1
v_gene: TRBV6-2/TRBV6-3
CDR3aa: ASSRQGYGYT

d_gene: .
v_gene: TRBV19
CDR3aa: ASSSGWETQY

d_gene: .
v_gene: TRBV29-1
CDR3aa: SVWATNTGELF

d_gene: .
v_gene: TRBV27
CDR3aa: ASSLTGVSTEAF

d_gene: .
v_gene: TRBV29-1
CDR3aa: SVELRARSSYEQY

d_gene: .
v_gene: TRBV19
CDR3aa: ASSMGLKTRVEETQY

d_gene: .
v_gene: TRBV7-3
CDR3aa: ASSLLGWTYSDSLSGNTIY

d_gene: .
v_gene: TRBV5-6
CDR3aa: ASRAITGSHEQY

d_gene: TRBD2
v_gene: TRBV24-1
CDR3aa: ATSDSQDPSGSTDTQY

d_gene: .
v_gene: TRBV3-1/TRBV3-2
CDR3aa: ASSSRGGMNTEAF

d_gene: .
v_gene: TRBV6-5
CDR3aa: ASSTRASVSNEQF

d_gene: .
v_gene: TRBV7-8
CDR3aa: ASSQSRPNQPQH

d_gene: .
v_gene: TRBV19
CDR3aa: ASSKGLGLQPQH

d_gene: TRBD1
v_gene: TRBV7-2
CDR3aa: ASSLVLDRGDRGQF

d_gene: .
v_gene: TRBV19
CDR3aa: ASSIQGSITEAF

d_gene: .
v_gene: TRBV19
CDR3aa: ASTMGGPYNEQF

d_gene: TRBD2
v_gene: TRBV28
CDR3aa: ASSLSGGNIQY

d_gene: .
v_gene: TRBV5-6
CDR3aa: ASSLMEPYEQY

d_gene: .
v_gene: TRBV6-2/TRBV6-3
CDR3aa: ASSPLGGQGSYEQY

d_gene: .
v_gene: TRBV6-5
CDR3aa: ASSLRGLEGETQY

d_gene: .
v_gene: TRBV7-2
CDR3aa: ASSREGHFNYGYT

d_gene: .
v_gene: TRBV3-1/TRBV3-2
CDR3aa: ASSQGSGHYT

d_gene: TRBD2
v_gene: TRBV5-1
CDR3aa: ASSPSGGARLGEQF

d_gene: TRBD2
v_gene: TRBV5-4
CDR3aa: ASSLVAGVTGELF

d_gene: .
v_gene: TRBV18
CDR3aa: ASSPGQGISYEQY

d_gene: .
v_gene: TRBV19
CDR3aa: ASSIVQDFQPQH

d_gene: .
v_gene: TRBV6-1
CDR3aa: ASSENWTEGYGYT

d_gene: TRBD2
v_gene: TRBV15
CDR3aa: ATSLRGAGETQY

d_gene: .
v_gene: TRBV7-3
CDR3aa: ASSLADSSYNEQF

d_gene: .
v_gene: TRBV25-1
CDR3aa: ASSEYSGSPLH